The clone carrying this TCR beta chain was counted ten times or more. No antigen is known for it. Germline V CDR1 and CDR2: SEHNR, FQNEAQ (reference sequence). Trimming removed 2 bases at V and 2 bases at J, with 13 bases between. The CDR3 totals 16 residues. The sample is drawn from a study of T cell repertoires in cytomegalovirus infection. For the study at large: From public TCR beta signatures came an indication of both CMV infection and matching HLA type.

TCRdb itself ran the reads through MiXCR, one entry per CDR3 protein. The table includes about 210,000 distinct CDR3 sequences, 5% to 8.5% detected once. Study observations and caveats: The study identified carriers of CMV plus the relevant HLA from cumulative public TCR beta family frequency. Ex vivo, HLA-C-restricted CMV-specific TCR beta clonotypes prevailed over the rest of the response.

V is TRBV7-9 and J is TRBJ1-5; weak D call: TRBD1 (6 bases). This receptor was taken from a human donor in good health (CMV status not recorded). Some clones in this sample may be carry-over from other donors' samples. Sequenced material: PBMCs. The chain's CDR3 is CASSLLTGAGNQPQHF. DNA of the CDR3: TGTGCCAGCAGCTTACTGACGGGGGCTGGCAATCAGCCCCAGCATTTT.